Shown below are 24 T cell receptor beta chains from a single sample sequenced in a study of PD-1 blockade in classical Hodgkin lymphoma. Sequenced by immunoSEQ multiplex PCR; TCRdb stores in-frame clones only, minus some. The repertoire holds approximately 34,000 clones, roughly four fifths seen once, with approximately 35% in the top ten. Every patient was affected by relapse after autologous stem cell transplantation, while exposure to brentuximab vedotin was not uniform. This specimen consisted of peripheral blood mononuclear cells (PBMCs), obtained at baseline. The receptor source for this set is a human donor with classical Hodgkin lymphoma.

The V call is TRBV19, the J call TRBJ1-2, with TRBD1 matching over 9 bases. Germline V gene lookup returns CDR1 LNHDA and CDR2 SQIVND (reference sequence). V lost 7 bases, J lost 5 bases, and 11 bases stayed unmatched. This CDR3 comprises 15 residues. CDR3 loop: CASTQPGQGRYGYTF. In DNA, the CDR3 is TGTGCCAGTACACAGCCGGGACAGGGAAGGTATGGCTACACCTTC.

The chain couples TRBV18 to TRBJ2-1; D perhaps matches TRBD2 (6 bases). The germline V gene has CDR1 KGHSH and CDR2 LQKENI. The CDR3 has 15 residues. V was pared by 3 bases and J by 2 bases, with 11 bases between. The DNA for the CDR3 is TGTGCCAGCTCACCGGGTAGCGGAACCTACAATGAGCAGTTCTTC. Its translation: CASSPGSGTYNEQFF.

V and J are TRBV30 and TRBJ2-7, with D unresolved. Trimming removed 2 bases at V and 3 bases at J, with 14 bases between. This CDR3 has 14 amino acids. The germline CDR1 and CDR2 sequences are GTSNPN and SVGIG (reference sequence). The CDR3 sequence: CAWSPEAWGYEQYF. CDR3 coding DNA: TGTGCCTGGAGTCCCGAGGCGTGGGGCTACGAGCAGTACTTC.

CDR3 region: CASSELFRTDTQYF. CDR3 sequence (DNA): TGTGCCAGCAGTGAATTGTTTCGCACAGATACGCAGTATTTT. This sequence joins TRBV2 and TRBJ2-3; D gene unclear. V gave up 2 bases and J gave up 1 base, with 7 bases separating them. Germline CDR1 and CDR2: SNHLY and FYNNEI. The CDR3 runs 14 residues.

The chain carries TRBV4-3 and TRBJ1-6; 8 positions match TRBD1. The ends lost 4 bases at V and 9 bases at J; junction bases unmatched: 20. The CDR3 has 19 residues. Germline V lookup: CDR1 LGHNA, CDR2 YSLEER. CDR3: CASSRGWRSRGLLGSPLHF. The CDR3 region has the DNA TGCGCCAGCAGCCGAGGATGGCGGAGCAGGGGGCTTCTGGGTTCACCCCTCCACTTT.

This chain connects TRBV6-6 to TRBJ1-5; D uncertain. CDR3 size: 14 residues. V gave up 2 bases and J gave up 5 bases, with 10 bases separating them. Germline V lookup: CDR1 MNHNY, CDR2 SVGAGI (reference sequence). The CDR3 nucleotides read TGTGCCAGCAGTTACGGTTTTCGGGATCAGCCCCAGCATTTT. It is translated as CASSYGFRDQPQHF.

The V call is TRBV19, the J call TRBJ1-3, with 7 bases that match TRBD1. Germline CDR1 is LNHDA and CDR2 is SQIVND (reference sequence). The trim removed 5 bases at V and 2 bases at J, leaving 9 bases unmatched. This CDR3 has 16 residues. The CDR3 DNA sequence: TGTGCCAGTAGTCTCGACAGGGCTGTGGCTGGAAACACCATATATTTT. It translates to CASSLDRAVAGNTIYF.

CDR3 protein: CASSAGLAGAQTQYF. The CDR3 DNA reads TGTGCCAGCAGTGCGGGACTAGCGGGGGCCCAAACCCAGTACTTC. This chain connects TRBV28 to TRBJ2-5, with 14 bases that match TRBD2. J gave up 8 bases and V 5 bases, and 7 bases lay outside the gene matches. This CDR3 is built from 15 residues. Germline loops: CDR1 MDHEN, CDR2 SYDVKM.

V usage is TRBV28 and J usage is TRBJ2-7; D gene unclear. The CDR3 covers 12 residues. From germline, CDR1 is MDHEN and CDR2 SYDVKM. Trimming cost V 8 bases and J 3 bases, with 11 bases left between them. CDR3 amino acids: CASWSRNYEQYF. CDR3 bases: TGTGCCAGCTGGTCACGAAACTACGAGCAGTACTTC. The variable domain in full, completed from reference TRBV28 and TRBJ2-7, reads DVKVTQSSRYLVKRTGEKVFLECVQDMDHENMFWYRQDPGLGLRLIYFSYDVKMKEKGDIPEGYSVSREKKERFSLILESASTNQTSMYLCASWSRNYEQYFGPGTRLTVT.

The DNA for the CDR3 is TGTGCCAGTAGTATGGGGCAGGCGTATCAGCCCCAGCATTTT. Encoded protein: CASSMGQAYQPQHF. The V call is TRBV19, the J call TRBJ1-5; weak D call: TRBD1 (5 bases). The CDR3 totals 14 residues. Looked up from germline, CDR1 is LNHDA and CDR2 is SQIVND (reference sequence). The V and J ends lost 3 bases and 5 bases respectively, with 11 bases between them.

The chain joins TRBV29-1 to TRBJ2-7; D possibly corresponds to TRBD2 (8 bases). CDR1 and CDR2 (germline): SQVTM, ANQGSEA. The CDR3 contains 15 residues. V lost 1 base and J lost 2, with 15 bases in between. CDR3 sequence (DNA): TGCAGCGTTGAAGCCTTTAGCGGGACAGCCTACGAGCAGTACTTC. This encodes CSVEAFSGTAYEQYF.

This chain links TRBV7-6 with TRBJ2-1, with TRBD2 identical over 11 bases. The V gene end was trimmed by 3 bases and the J gene end by 11 bases; junction bases not matched to a gene: 3. The length of the CDR3 is 13 residues. CDR1 is SGHVS, CDR2 FNYEAQ, per germline. The CDR3 DNA is TGTGCCAGCAGCTTCACTAGCGGGGGACAGCAGTTCTTC. Protein sequence: CASSFTSGGQQFF.

The CDR3 sequence: CASSPGVKETQYF. The CDR3 DNA reads as TGTGCCAGCTCACCTGGAGTTAAAGAGACCCAGTACTTC. The chain recombines TRBV18 with TRBJ2-5; unclear D gene. The V gene lost 3 bases and the J gene lost 3 bases, with 8 bases spanning the gap. Per the germline V gene, CDR1 is KGHSH and CDR2 is LQKENI. The CDR3 runs 13 residues.

The gene calls are TRBV9 and TRBJ2-4; 8 positions agree with TRBD2. Trimming took 1 base from V and 0 from J; bases not matched to a gene: 3. Germline V gives CDR1 SGDLS, CDR2 YYNGEE. This CDR3 is built from 16 residues. The CDR3 DNA is TGTGCCAGCAGCGTAAGCCGGGAGGGAGCCAAAAACATTCAGTACTTC. Amino acids: CASSVSREGAKNIQYF.

This clone was seen just once. The genes are TRBV4-2 and TRBJ1-6, with 9 bases that match TRBD1. V gave up 1 base and J gave up 6 bases; unmatched junction bases: 7. Germline-derived CDR1 and CDR2 are LGHNA and YNFKEQ. There are 17 residues in the CDR3. CDR3: CASSQVPGQGGNSPLHF. CDR3 DNA sequence: TGTGCCAGCAGCCAAGTCCCGGGACAGGGCGGTAATTCACCCCTCCACTTT.

The chain uses TRBV9 and TRBJ2-1; 7 bases are shared with TRBD1. The CDR3 consists of 13 residues. Trimming at V came to 2 bases and at J to 6 bases, leaving 2 bases not matched to a gene. CDR1 is SGDLS and CDR2 is YYNGEE in the germline V gene. CDR3 nucleotides: TGTGCCAGCAGCGTTGGACAGGTCAATGAGCAGTTCTTC. Amino acids: CASSVGQVNEQFF.

The chain has TRBV7-2 and TRBJ2-5, with 10 bases that match TRBD1. The DNA matches TRBJ2-7 better at its end, which makes the J call doubtful. The CDR3 spans 14 residues. Germline V gives CDR1 SGHTA, CDR2 FQGNSA. The CDR3 spells CASSLGQGAYEQYF. The CDR3 DNA is TGTGCCAGCAGCTTAGGACAGGGGGCTTACGAGCAGTACTTC.

The chain links TRBV10-3 to TRBJ2-7; D is perhaps TRBD2 (5 bases). V lost 4 bases, J lost 3 bases, and 7 bases lay in between. Germline CDR1 is ENHRY and CDR2 is SYGVKD. There are 12 residues in the CDR3. For the CDR3, the DNA is TGTGCCATCAGTGCGGGGAACTACGAGCAGTACTTC. This codes for CAISAGNYEQYF.

The chain links TRBV28 to TRBJ1-5; a weak D match, TRBD1 (6 bases). The germline V gene has CDR1 MDHEN and CDR2 SYDVKM. Trimming took off 0 bases at V and 6 bases at J, with 9 bases between the two ends. The CDR3 consists of 14 residues. CDR3 bases: TGTGCCAGCAGTTTATGGGACAGAACTCAGCCCCAGCATTTT. Its protein is CASSLWDRTQPQHF.

The chain employs TRBV18 and TRBJ2-3; D remains unclear. Germline V gene data show CDR1 as KGHSH and CDR2 as LQKENI. CDR3 length: 12 residues. The ends were cut back, 6 bases at V and 0 bases at J, with 4 bases in the middle. The CDR3 DNA sequence: TGTGCCAGCTCCCCTAGCACAGATACGCAGTATTTT. Its protein product is CASSPSTDTQYF.

The V call is TRBV28, the J call TRBJ1-6, with D unresolved. The CDR3 has 17 residues. Trimming took 2 bases from V and 0 from J, leaving 11 bases between them. Germline CDR1 MDHEN, CDR2 SYDVKM. The CDR3 sequence is CASSLIQSSSYNSPLHF. The CDR3 nucleotides read TGTGCCAGCAGTTTAATCCAGTCGAGCTCCTATAATTCACCCCTCCACTTT.

This clone turned up a few times. This rearrangement joins TRBV6-1 to TRBJ1-1; no definite D call. The CDR3 is 14 residues long. Germline V gene sequence: CDR1 MNHNS, CDR2 SASEGT. V gave up 3 bases and J gave up 0 bases, with 8 bases separating them. This CDR3 reads CASSDVSMNTEAFF. CDR3 nucleotides: TGTGCCAGCAGTGATGTCAGCATGAACACTGAAGCTTTCTTT.

The chain links TRBV7-8 to TRBJ1-2; 9 nucleotides align to TRBD1. The CDR3 contains 17 residues. V lost 1 base, J lost 2 bases, and 8 bases stayed unmatched. Germline lookup yields CDR1 SGHVS and CDR2 FQNEAQ. CDR3 in amino acids: CASSLGGTGYFNYGYTF. For the CDR3, the DNA is TGTGCCAGCAGCTTAGGAGGGACAGGGTATTTCAACTATGGCTACACCTTC.

The rearrangement links TRBV12-1 to TRBJ1-1. TRBV12-1 is described as a pseudogene. CDR3 size: 13 residues. CDR3 DNA sequence: TGTGCCAGCAGCCCGGAGACGGCCCCGGGGGCTTTCTTT. The encoded protein is CASSPETAPGAFF.